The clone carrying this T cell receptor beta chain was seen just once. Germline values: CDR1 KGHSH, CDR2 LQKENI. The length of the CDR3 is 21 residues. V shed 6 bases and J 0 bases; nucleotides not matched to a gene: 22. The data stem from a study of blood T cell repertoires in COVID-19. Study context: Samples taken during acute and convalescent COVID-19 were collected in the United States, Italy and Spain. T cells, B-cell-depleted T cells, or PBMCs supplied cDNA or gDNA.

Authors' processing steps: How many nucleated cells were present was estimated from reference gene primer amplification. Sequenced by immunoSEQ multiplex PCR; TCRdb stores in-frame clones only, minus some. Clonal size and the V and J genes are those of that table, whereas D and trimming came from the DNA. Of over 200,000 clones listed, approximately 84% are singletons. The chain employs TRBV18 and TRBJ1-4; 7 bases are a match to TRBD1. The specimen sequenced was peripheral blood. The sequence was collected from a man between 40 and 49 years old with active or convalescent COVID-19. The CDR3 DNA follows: TGTGCCAGCTCTCCAGGGTCACTTGGTGGCTCCCAGGGGGCAACTAATGAAAAACTGTTTTTT. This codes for CASSPGSLGGSQGATNEKLFF.